Shown below are 30 T cell receptor beta chains from a single sample sequenced in a study of breast tumors, draining lymph nodes, adjacent tissues. Breast cancer patients provided tissue from their axillary draining lymph nodes. In TCRdb, the multiplex PCR reads were re-called with MiXCR into one record per CDR3 protein. The repertoire has roughly 80,000 distinct CDR3 sequences, roughly a fifth of them found once; the top ten carry about 2.2%. The sample was axillary lymph node tissue. These receptors were collected from a female donor with breast cancer. Some clones in this sample may be carry-over from other donors' samples.

This clonotype was observed at least ten times. The chain joins TRBV24-1 to TRBJ2-1; 11 positions agree with TRBD1. The J segment lost 8 bases and the V segment lost 0 bases, leaving 8 bases of the junction unmatched. In germline, CDR1 is KGHDR, CDR2 SFDVKD. This CDR3 is 17 amino acids long. CDR3 loop: CATSDLPGQGAMDEQFF. The CDR3, as DNA: TGTGCCACCAGTGATTTGCCCGGACAGGGGGCAATGGATGAGCAGTTCTTC.

This clonotype was detected ten times or more. CDR3 nucleotides: TGTGCCAGCAGGAAAGGGGCAATATACGAGCAGTACTTC. Its protein product is CASRKGAIYEQYF. The chain uses TRBV28 and TRBJ2-7; tentative D call: TRBD1 (5 bases). CDR1 and CDR2 from the germline V gene are MDHEN and SYDVKM. Deletions cut 6 bases from V and 4 bases from J, with 13 bases between. The CDR3 has 13 residues.

Many counts were recorded for this clonotype. The chain is built from TRBV12-3 or TRBV12-4 and TRBJ2-2, with D maybe TRBD2 (6 bases). V lost 4 bases to trimming and J lost 0 bases, with 12 bases between them. This CDR3 spans 16 amino acids. The CDR3 nucleotides read TGTGCCAGCAGTTCCGCGGGCGGGACGAACACCGGGGAGCTGTTTTTT. Translation gives CASSSAGGTNTGELFF.

This clonotype has at least ten counts. This sequence joins TRBV9 and TRBJ2-2, with D hard to call. Germline assignment: CDR1 SGDLS and CDR2 YYNGEE. The CDR3 length is 13 residues. Trimming shortened V by 4 bases and J by 2 bases, and 6 bases separated the two germline ends. This CDR3 is CASSPINTGELFF. The DNA of the CDR3 is TGTGCCAGCAGCCCCATTAACACCGGGGAGCTGTTTTTT.

This clonotype was picked up many times. The CDR3: CSARVPGLRDTQYF. Here the CDR3 DNA reads TGCAGTGCTAGAGTTCCGGGACTACGGGATACGCAGTATTTT. The chain links TRBV20-1 to TRBJ2-3; TRBD2 matches 7 bases. V lost 1 base and J lost 6; bases outside the gene matches: 7. The CDR3 extends over 14 amino acids. The germline CDR1 and CDR2 sequences are DFQATT and SNEGSKA (reference sequence).

This clonotype showed up many times. The J gene is TRBJ2-1, the V gene TRBV15, with D perhaps TRBD1 (6 bases). Germline V gene data show CDR1 as LNHNV and CDR2 as YYDKDF (reference sequence). V lost 5 bases, J lost 10 bases, and 24 bases lay in between. The CDR3 covers 16 residues. This chain's CDR3 is CATSGPGGQRIGEQFF. The CDR3 DNA reads TGTGCCACCAGCGGCCCCGGCGGACAGCGCATAGGCGAGCAGTTCTTC.

About this clonotype: The DNA is left out, because the CDR3 cannot be placed on it with certainty; the CDR3 is given as TCRdb lists it. The rearrangement uses TRBV29-1 and TRBJ2-5; no DNA check was done on the table's D call, TRBD2. Germline loops: CDR1 SQVTM, CDR2 ANQGSEA. The CDR3 length is 16 residues, termini included. CDR3 protein: CSVGPGLAGDRETQYF.

In this sample, this clonotype turned up many times. CDR3: CSARDITRDRAQETQYF. CDR3 DNA sequence: TGCAGTGCTAGAGATATCACCCGGGACAGGGCACAAGAGACCCAGTACTTC. The chain links TRBV20-1 to TRBJ2-5, with 9 bases fitting TRBD1. Germline V gene lookup returns CDR1 DFQATT and CDR2 SNEGSKA (reference sequence). Trimming cost V 0 bases and J 2 bases; bases outside gene matches: 10. The CDR3 runs 17 residues.

The chain combines TRBV6-2 or TRBV6-3 with TRBJ2-5; 7 nucleotides line up with TRBD2. The V gene end was trimmed by 4 bases and the J gene end by 4 bases; junction bases not matched to a gene: 9. The CDR3 length is 15 residues. Per the germline V gene, CDR1 is MNHEY and CDR2 is SVGEGT. The CDR3 DNA follows: TGTGCCAGCAGTTGGGCAGGCGGGACTATAGAGACCCAGTACTTC. It codes for CASSWAGGTIETQYF.

This clonotype has at least ten counts. The CDR3 here is CASSLYGKETQYF. DNA for the CDR3: TGCGCCAGCAGCTTGTACGGGAAAGAGACCCAGTACTTC. The V and J genes are TRBV5-1 and TRBJ2-5; D perhaps matches TRBD2 (5 bases). The ends were cut back, 1 base at V and 3 bases at J, with 7 bases in the middle. The V gene's germline CDR1 is SGHRS and CDR2 YFSETQ. This CDR3 spans 13 amino acids.

This clonotype was observed at least ten times. The chain recombines TRBV6-5 with TRBJ2-7; a weak D match, TRBD1 (5 bases). The CDR3 has 14 residues. Trimming removed 6 bases from V and 6 bases from J, with 18 bases in between. Germline assignment: CDR1 MNHEY and CDR2 SVGAGI. The CDR3 sequence is CASSTTVPSREQYF. The CDR3 DNA sequence: TGTGCCAGCAGCACGACAGTGCCTTCACGCGAGCAGTACTTC.

The chain combines TRBV19 with TRBJ2-5, with a tentative D call TRBD2 (5 bases). CDR3 length: 13 residues. CDR1 and CDR2 (germline): LNHDA, SQIVND (reference sequence). V was cut by 2 bases and J by 5 bases, with 9 bases left in between. The CDR3 nucleotides read TGTGCCAGTAGTATACTCGGGGAGGAGACCCAGTACTTC. This codes for CASSILGEETQYF.

Ten or more counts support this clonotype. The rearrangement links TRBV25-1 to TRBJ1-4; D gene unclear. The CDR3 loop spans 12 amino acids. Trimming removed 2 bases from V and 12 bases from J, with 10 bases in between. From germline, CDR1 is MGHDK and CDR2 SYGVNS. DNA for the CDR3: TGTGCCAGCAGTGAAAGTCTGGGAGAACTGTTTTTT. It translates to CASSESLGELFF. Filled out from reference TRBV25-1 and TRBJ1-4, the complete variable domain reads EADIYQTPRYLVIGTGKKITLECSQTMGHDKMYWYQQDPGMELHLIHYSYGVNSTEKGDLSSESTVSRIRTEHFPLTLESARPSHTSQYLCASSESLGELFFGSGTQLSVL.

This clonotype was seen ten or more times. J is TRBJ1-2 and V is TRBV6-1; D unclear. V was cut by 3 bases and J by 13 bases, with 9 bases left in between. The CDR3 sequence is 10 residues long. In germline, CDR1 is MNHNS, CDR2 SASEGT. CDR3 DNA sequence: TGTGCCAGCAGTGACACCTATGCCACCTTC. It translates to CASSDTYATF.

V and J are TRBV12-5 and TRBJ2-5; 13 positions agree with TRBD2. The germline CDR1 and CDR2 sequences are LGHNT and FRNRAP. The trim removed 5 bases at V and 2 bases at J, leaving 8 bases unmatched. This CDR3 spans 17 amino acids. The CDR3 DNA sequence: TGTGCTAGTGGTGACGCAATGGGACTAGCGGGGCAAGAGACCCAGTACTTC. It codes for CASGDAMGLAGQETQYF.

This clonotype was counted ten times or more. This sequence joins TRBV2 and TRBJ2-1; D remains unclear. The CDR3 totals 15 residues. Trimming shortened V by 3 bases and J by 9 bases, and 18 bases separated the two germline ends. Germline V gene lookup returns CDR1 SNHLY and CDR2 FYNNEI. The CDR3 loop is CASSESVAGQSEQFF. The DNA of the CDR3 is TGTGCCAGCAGTGAGTCGGTCGCCGGCCAAAGTGAGCAGTTCTTC.

This clonotype was observed at least ten times. This chain connects TRBV9 to TRBJ2-1; 7 nucleotides align to TRBD2. The CDR3 consists of 15 residues. With V trimmed by 3 bases and J by 4 bases, 7 bases remained unmatched. Germline V gene sequence: CDR1 SGDLS, CDR2 YYNGEE. The CDR3 loop reads CASSASGIPYNEQFF. The CDR3 region has the DNA TGTGCCAGCAGCGCCAGCGGGATACCTTACAATGAGCAGTTCTTC.

This clonotype was observed at least ten times. The J gene is TRBJ2-7, the V gene TRBV4-2; D may be TRBD1 or TRBD2 (5 bases each). The ends were cut back, 0 bases at V and 1 base at J, with 7 bases in the middle. The CDR3 runs 14 residues. CDR1 and CDR2 (germline): LGHNA, YNFKEQ. CDR3: CASSQDWGSYEQYF. CDR3 sequence (DNA): TGTGCCAGCAGCCAAGATTGGGGGTCCTACGAGCAGTACTTC.

A note on this clonotype: With a much larger clone just one base away, this may be a read error. The chain uses TRBV10-3 and TRBJ2-5; D might be TRBD1 (7 bases). Germline CDR1 is ENHRY and CDR2 is SYGVKD. The CDR3 has 13 residues. V was clipped by 7 bases and J by 5 bases, with 14 bases between them. The CDR3, as DNA: TGTGCCATCATCAGGGGGGCTAACGAGACCCAGTACTTC. Translation gives CAIIRGANETQYF.

This clonotype was counted a few times. The rearrangement uses TRBV6-1 and TRBJ1-2, with a tentative D call TRBD1 (5 bases). The CDR3 loop spans 14 amino acids. Per germline, CDR1 MNHNS and CDR2 SASEGT. V dropped 1 base and J dropped 1 base, with 7 bases sitting between them. CDR3 in amino acids: CASSEGQINYGYTF. Written as DNA, the CDR3 is TGTGCCAGCAGTGAAGGACAGATTAACTATGGCTACACCTTC.

In this sample, this clonotype turned up many times. This chain links TRBV10-2 with TRBJ2-7; TRBD1 matches at 9 bases. Germline CDR1 reads WSHSY; CDR2 reads SAAADI. The CDR3 consists of 13 residues. V was clipped by 9 bases and J by 2 bases; unmatched bases: 5. The CDR3 bases are TGCGCCAGTCTGGGACAGGGACCCTACGAGCAGTACTTC. It encodes CASLGQGPYEQYF.

The chain recombines TRBV28 with TRBJ1-5; D is possibly TRBD1 (5 bases). Germline CDR1 reads MDHEN; CDR2 reads SYDVKM. Trimming took off 4 bases at V and 6 bases at J, with 10 bases between the two ends. The CDR3 extends over 13 amino acids. As DNA, the CDR3 is TGTGCCAGCAGTTGGGGCCAGAGTCAGCCCCAGCATTTT. Its translation is CASSWGQSQPQHF.

CDR3 nucleotides: TGTGCCAGCAGATGGGGTAGCGGGAGCAAAGAGACCCAGTACTTC. It translates to CASRWGSGSKETQYF. The chain uses TRBV28 and TRBJ2-5; the match to TRBD2 covers 9 bases. Germline loops: CDR1 MDHEN, CDR2 SYDVKM. V shed 6 bases, J shed 3 bases, and the junction held 8 bases outside the gene matches. CDR3 length equals 15 residues.

The sample holds many counts of this clonotype. The chain is built from TRBV6-6 and TRBJ2-3; tentative D call: TRBD2 (6 bases). CDR1 MNHNY and CDR2 SVGAGI come from the germline V gene (reference sequence). The CDR3 is 13 amino acids. V was cut by 6 bases and J by 4 bases, with 11 bases left in between. This CDR3 reads CASRPPGADTQYF. In nucleotides, the CDR3 is TGTGCCAGCAGGCCTCCGGGGGCAGATACGCAGTATTTT.

This clonotype occurred many times. The chain is built from TRBV4-1 and TRBJ2-7; 15 nucleotides match TRBD2. The ends lost 1 base at V and 0 bases at J; junction bases unmatched: 10. The CDR3 sequence is 20 residues long. The germline CDR1 and CDR2 sequences are MGHRA and YSYEKL. The CDR3 protein is CASSQALGTSGRTSSYEQYF. The CDR3 DNA reads TGCGCCAGCAGCCAAGCCCTCGGGACTAGCGGGAGGACCAGCTCCTACGAGCAGTACTTC.

Turning to this clonotype: Possible read error: a much larger clone is one base away. Since no conserved phenylalanine or tryptophan closes the CDR3, a read error is the likely cause. The V and J genes are TRBV3-1 and TRBJ2-7; no firm D call. This CDR3 contains 14 residues. V gave up 0 bases and J gave up 6 bases, with 12 bases separating them. Germline V lookup: CDR1 LGHDT, CDR2 YNNKEL (reference sequence). The CDR3 here is CASSQEASRFEQYS. In DNA form, the CDR3 reads TGTGCCAGCAGCCAAGAAGCTAGTAGATTCGAGCAGTACTCC.

Many counts were recorded for this clonotype. The rearrangement joins TRBV6-1 to TRBJ2-7, with D perhaps TRBD1 (5 bases). CDR1 and CDR2 (germline): MNHNS, SASEGT. V dropped 1 base and J dropped 0 bases, with 10 bases sitting between them. The CDR3 runs 15 residues. The CDR3: CASSEGQFASYEQYF. CDR3 DNA sequence: TGTGCCAGCAGTGAAGGACAGTTCGCCTCCTACGAGCAGTACTTC.

Many counts were recorded for this clonotype. V gene TRBV6-2 or TRBV6-3 combines with J gene TRBJ2-7; TRBD1 or TRBD2 may be the D gene (6 bases each). Germline V lookup: CDR1 MNHEY, CDR2 SVGEGT. This CDR3 spans 15 amino acids. Trimming left V 6 bases short and J 0 bases short, with 15 bases between. This chain's CDR3 is CASSQGRGLSYEQYF. The CDR3 DNA is TGTGCCAGCAGCCAGGGGCGGGGCCTCTCCTACGAGCAGTACTTC.

In this sample, this clonotype turned up many times. The chain joins TRBV19 to TRBJ2-2, with 9 bases aligning to TRBD1. Germline values: CDR1 LNHDA, CDR2 SQIVND (reference sequence). Germline trimming cut 10 bases from V and 1 base from J; bases unmatched to any gene: 4. The CDR3 runs to 14 residues. CDR3 in amino acids: CAIDRGKNTGELFF. In DNA, the CDR3 is TGTGCCATCGACAGGGGGAAGAACACCGGGGAGCTGTTTTTT. Full variable domain (remainder filled in from reference TRBV19 and TRBJ2-2): DGGITQSPKYLFRKEGQNVTLSCEQNLNHDAMYWYRQDPGQGLRLIYYSQIVNDFQKGDIAEGYSVSREKKESFPLTVTSAQKNPTAFYLCAIDRGKNTGELFFGEGSRLTVL.

This clonotype was recorded at least ten times. The chain combines TRBV20-1 with TRBJ2-1, with 12 bases aligning to TRBD2. The V gene's germline CDR1 is DFQATT and CDR2 SNEGSKA (reference sequence). This CDR3 spans 15 amino acids. The V and J ends lost 5 bases and 4 bases, in that order; junction bases with no gene match: 6. CDR3 DNA sequence: TGCAGTGCTGACCATGGACTAGCGGGGTACAATGAGCAGTTCTTC. Its protein is CSADHGLAGYNEQFF.